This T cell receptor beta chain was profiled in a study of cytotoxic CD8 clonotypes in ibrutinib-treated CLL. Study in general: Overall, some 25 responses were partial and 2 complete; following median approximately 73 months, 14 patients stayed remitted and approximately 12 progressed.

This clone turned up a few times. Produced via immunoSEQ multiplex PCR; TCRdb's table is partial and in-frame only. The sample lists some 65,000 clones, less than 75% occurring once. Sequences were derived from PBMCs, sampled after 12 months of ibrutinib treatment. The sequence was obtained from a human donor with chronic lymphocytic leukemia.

CDR3 sequence: CASRAGPNQPQHF. The CDR3 nucleotides read TGTGCCAGCCGCGCAGGACCCAATCAGCCCCAGCATTTT. V and J are TRBV6-5 and TRBJ1-5, with no clear D. Germline loops: CDR1 MNHEY, CDR2 SVGAGI. V lost 8 bases and J 3 bases, leaving 11 bases between the germline ends. This CDR3 spans 13 amino acids.